This T cell receptor beta chain was identified during a study of T cells after yellow fever vaccination. The study's findings and limits: The study re-detected most primary-vaccination clones after the booster (around 96% CD4, 80% to 90% CD8).

Comments on this clonotype: The target antigen is unknown.

MiXCR was run by TCRdb on the 5' RACE reads, yielding one entry per CDR3 protein. The sample records about 350,000 distinct CDR3 sequences, roughly 8.3% being singletons. The CDR3 has 15 amino acids. V dropped 3 bases and J dropped 6 bases, with 14 bases sitting between them. Sample: PBMCs, taken about 49 days after the first yellow fever vaccination. The sequence derives from a man younger than 30 who received the YFV17D yellow fever vaccine. V and J are TRBV12-3 or TRBV12-4 and TRBJ2-2; no reliable D call. CDR3 residues: CASSFRPPGPGELFF. CDR3 DNA sequence: TGTGCCAGCAGTTTTCGCCCGCCAGGCCCCGGGGAGCTGTTTTTT.